Below, 10 T cell receptor beta chains from the same sample are listed, as sequenced in a study of T cell changes during pregnancy in multiple sclerosis. TCRdb's table, derived via immunoSEQ multiplex PCR, lists solely in-frame clones and lacks some. The repertoire holds about 80,000 clones, about 91% seen once, with roughly 1.4% in the top ten. The source material was peripheral blood, sampled before pregnancy. These receptor sequences come from a female donor with multiple sclerosis, enrolled in a pregnancy study.

The rearrangement uses TRBV6-6 and TRBJ2-3; 12 bases agree with TRBD2. CDR3 length: 16 amino acids. The germline CDR1 and CDR2 sequences are MNHNY and SVGAGI (reference sequence). J gave up 6 bases and V 2 bases, and 6 bases lay outside the gene matches. In nucleotides, the CDR3 is TGTGCCAGCAGTTACACCCTAGCGGGGGGGAAGGATACGCAGTATTTT. Translated: CASSYTLAGGKDTQYF.

The chain is built from TRBV11-3 and TRBJ2-3, with D maybe TRBD1 (5 bases). The CDR3 has 13 residues. The V end lost 1 base, the J end lost 7 bases, and 9 bases lay between the germline ends. The V gene's germline CDR1 is SGHNT and CDR2 YENEEA. As DNA, the CDR3 is TGTGCCAGCAGCTTAGGGTCAGGGAATACGCAGTATTTT. Its protein product is CASSLGSGNTQYF.

J is TRBJ2-2 and V is TRBV9; possible D gene TRBD1, 5 bases. V lost 4 bases, J lost 5 bases, and 18 bases lay in between. CDR3 length equals 16 residues. Per the germline V gene, CDR1 is SGDLS and CDR2 is YYNGEE. In nucleotides, the CDR3 is TGTGCCAGCAGCCCCGACGGACATTTGTGGACCGGGGAGCTGTTTTTT. This codes for CASSPDGHLWTGELFF.

V gene TRBV2 combines with J gene TRBJ1-6, with TRBD1 matching over 7 bases. CDR3 length: 15 amino acids. V shed 6 bases, J shed 9 bases, and the junction held 11 bases outside the gene matches. The germline V gene encodes CDR1 SNHLY and CDR2 FYNNEI. Here the CDR3 reads CASSERYRGGSPLHF. The CDR3 coding sequence is TGTGCCAGCAGCGAACGGTACAGGGGTGGTTCACCCCTCCACTTT.

The chain links TRBV11-2 to TRBJ1-1; D might be TRBD1 (6 bases). CDR1 is SGHAT and CDR2 is FQNNGV in the germline V gene. CDR3 length equals 14 residues. The ends were cut back, 5 bases at V and 7 bases at J, with 17 bases in the middle. The DNA of the CDR3 is TGTGCCAGCAGCCCCCCGTTGACAGGTGTTGAAGCTTTCTTT. The encoded protein is CASSPPLTGVEAFF.

V gene TRBV5-6 combines with J gene TRBJ2-1, with D unclear. Trimming left V 0 bases short and J 7 bases short, with 8 bases between. There are 13 residues in the CDR3. Germline V gene lookup returns CDR1 SGHDT and CDR2 YYEEEE. CDR3 protein: CASSLGQTNEQFF. DNA of the CDR3: TGTGCCAGCAGCTTGGGACAAACTAATGAGCAGTTCTTC.

The CDR3, as DNA: TGTGCCAGCAGTTCGCGGACAGAGAATGAGCAGTTCTTC. Translation: CASSSRTENEQFF. The genes are TRBV27 and TRBJ2-1, with D possibly being TRBD1 (6 bases). This CDR3 has 13 residues. Deletions cut 4 bases from V and 7 bases from J, with 11 bases between. Per the germline V gene, CDR1 is MNHEY and CDR2 is SMNVEV (reference sequence).

J is TRBJ2-5 and V is TRBV12-5; 10 positions match TRBD2. V lost 4 bases, J lost 5 bases, and 4 bases stayed unmatched. This CDR3 region has 14 residues. Germline V gene lookup returns CDR1 LGHNT and CDR2 FRNRAP. This CDR3 is CASGYLAGVETQYF. The CDR3 DNA reads as TGTGCTAGTGGTTACCTAGCGGGGGTGGAGACCCAGTACTTC.

The chain has TRBV10-1 and TRBJ1-2; 8 nucleotides align to TRBD1. Germline V gene lookup returns CDR1 WNHNN and CDR2 SYGVQD (reference sequence). V lost 0 bases, J lost 3 bases, and 3 bases stayed unmatched. The CDR3 has 15 amino acids. The CDR3 loop is CASSESQTGDYGYTF. CDR3 nucleotides: TGCGCCAGCAGTGAGTCTCAGACAGGGGACTATGGCTACACCTTC.

The V and J genes are TRBV9 and TRBJ2-1; D ambiguous. Per the germline V gene, CDR1 is SGDLS and CDR2 is YYNGEE. CDR3 length: 10 residues. The V gene lost 4 bases and the J gene lost 12 bases, with 8 bases spanning the gap. CDR3 in amino acids: CASSPLPQFF. In DNA, the CDR3 is TGTGCCAGCAGCCCCCTTCCGCAGTTCTTC.